The rows below give T cell receptor beta chains drawn from one sample of a study of spatial heterogeneity in lung cancer. TCRdb ran MiXCR on the 5' RACE reads and lists one entry per CDR3 protein. The sample lists some 37,000 distinct CDR3 sequences; roughly 6.5% were seen once. The sequenced sample was PBMCs, obtained at surgery. Every receptor here comes from a female donor with early-stage non-small cell lung cancer. Both conserved end residues are part of each CDR3. The order of the fields is clone size, D gene, V gene, J gene, CDR3 DNA, CDR3 protein. A D gene is named only where the DNA matches it firmly. Size values are once, few and many counts, or a class for expanded clones, and some rows have none.

>many|NA|TRBV6-1|TRBJ2-7
TGTGCCGTGGGGTTGGGCGAAGAGCAGTACTTC
CAVGLGEEQYF
>many|NA|TRBV7-9|TRBJ2-6
TGTGCCAGCAGCTTTGGTCGGTCTGGGGCCAACGTCCTGACTTTC
CASSFGRSGANVLTF
>many|TRBD1|TRBV6-1|TRBJ2-1
TGTGCCAGCAGTGTCACAGGGGTAAGCTACAATGAGCAGTTCTTC
CASSVTGVSYNEQFF
>many|TRBD1|TRBV16|TRBJ1-5
TGTGCCAGCAGCCAATCTGGCAGGGGGCAGCCCCAGCATTTT
CASSQSGRGQPQHF
>many|TRBD2|TRBV4-3|TRBJ2-1
TGCGCCAGCAGCCAAGGTCTTAGCGGGAGCATCGATGAGCAGTTCTTC
CASSQGLSGSIDEQFF
>NA|TRBD2|TRBV2|TRBJ2-1
TGTGCCAGCAAACTTTCACTTTTCGGGACTAGAGGCTACAATGAGCAGTTCTTC
CASKLSLFGTRGYNEQFF
>NA|NA|TRBV20-1|TRBJ1-1
TGCAGTGCCAGCCCCCCGGGCAACACTGAAGCTTTCTTT
CSASPPGNTEAFF
>many|NA|TRBV3-1|TRBJ1-1
TGTGCCAGCAGCCAAGTAGGCAGGCCGAACACTGAAGCTTTCTTT
CASSQVGRPNTEAFF
>NA|NA|TRBV18|TRBJ2-7
TGTGCCAGCTCACGCGGCTCCAGGGCCTCCTACGAGCAGTACTTC
CASSRGSRASYEQYF
>NA|TRBD2|TRBV7-9|TRBJ2-5
TGTGCCAGCAGCCCCCCAGGAGCGGGGCAAGAGACCCAGTACTTC
CASSPPGAGQETQYF
>NA|NA|TRBV28|TRBJ2-7
TGTGCCAGCAGGTTCCCCCCCCGCTACGAGCAGTACTTC
CASRFPPRYEQYF
>many|TRBD1|TRBV5-6|TRBJ2-7
TGTGCCAGCAGCTTGCGGGACAGGGGAGGCGAGCAGTACTTC
CASSLRDRGGEQYF
>few|NA|TRBV4-2|TRBJ2-3
TGTGCCAGCAGCCAAGGGGTCGTGGTGTTCGGGGCGGATGGGCAGTATTTT
CASSQGVVVFGADGQYF
>many|NA|TRBV7-2|TRBJ1-3
TGTGCCAGCAGCTTCTGGTATGGGGTCGGAAACACCATATATTTT
CASSFWYGVGNTIYF
>few|TRBD2|TRBV6-6|TRBJ2-3
TGTGCCAGCAGTTTCCCGGGGGGGCCTGGACTCGACATCTCACGGACCTCAGATACGCAGTATTTT
CASSFPGGPGLDISRTSDTQYF
>few|NA|TRBV7-2|TRBJ2-7
TGTGCCAGCAGCTTAGCCGGGACGAACTACGAGCAGTACTTC
CASSLAGTNYEQYF
>few|TRBD2|TRBV20-1|TRBJ2-1
TGCAGTGCTAGAGATCCTAGCGGGAGGGATAATGAGCAGTTCTTC
CSARDPSGRDNEQFF
>few|TRBD1|TRBV6-2/TRBV6-3|TRBJ1-1
TGTGCCAGCAGTTGGGACAGGGTCACTGAAGCTTTCTTT
CASSWDRVTEAFF